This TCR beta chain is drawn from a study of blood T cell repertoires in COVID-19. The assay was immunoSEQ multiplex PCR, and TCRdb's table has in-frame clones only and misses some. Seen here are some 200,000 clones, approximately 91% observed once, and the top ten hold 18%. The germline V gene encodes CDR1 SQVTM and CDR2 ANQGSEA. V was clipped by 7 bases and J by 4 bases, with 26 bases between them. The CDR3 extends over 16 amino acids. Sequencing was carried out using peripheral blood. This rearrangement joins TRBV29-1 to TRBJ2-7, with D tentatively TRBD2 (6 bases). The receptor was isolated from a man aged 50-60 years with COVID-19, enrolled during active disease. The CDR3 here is CSARSPSGGAEYEQYF. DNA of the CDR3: TGCAGCGCCAGGTCGCCCTCCGGGGGAGCGGAATACGAGCAGTACTTC.